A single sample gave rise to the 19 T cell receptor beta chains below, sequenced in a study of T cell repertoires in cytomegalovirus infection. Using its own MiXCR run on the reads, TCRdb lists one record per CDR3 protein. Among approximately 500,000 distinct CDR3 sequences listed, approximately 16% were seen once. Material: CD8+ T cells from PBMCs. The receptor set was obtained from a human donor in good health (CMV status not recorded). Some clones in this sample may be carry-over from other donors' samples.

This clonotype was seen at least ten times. Here the CDR3 reads CASSQPPGSRAYPYNEQFF. In DNA, the CDR3 is TGTGCCAGCAGTCAACCCCCCGGCTCACGAGCATACCCCTACAATGAGCAGTTCTTC. The V call is TRBV2, the J call TRBJ2-1, with D hard to call. The CDR3 is made up of 19 amino acids. Germline-derived CDR1 and CDR2 are SNHLY and FYNNEI. V gave up 5 bases and J gave up 2 bases, with 25 bases separating them.

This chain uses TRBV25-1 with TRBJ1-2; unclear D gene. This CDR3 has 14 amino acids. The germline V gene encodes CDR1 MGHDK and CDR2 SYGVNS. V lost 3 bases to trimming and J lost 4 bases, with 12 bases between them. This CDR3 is CASSEWGESYGYTF. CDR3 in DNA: TGTGCCAGCAGTGAGTGGGGAGAGAGCTATGGCTACACCTTC.

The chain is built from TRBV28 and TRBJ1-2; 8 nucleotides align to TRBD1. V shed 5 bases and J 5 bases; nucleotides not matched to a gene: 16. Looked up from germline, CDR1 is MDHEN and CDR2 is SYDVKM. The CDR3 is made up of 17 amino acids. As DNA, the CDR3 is TGTGCCAGCAGTCCGTTCCCTTCAGGGGGCGTTGATTATGGCTACACCTTC. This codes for CASSPFPSGGVDYGYTF.

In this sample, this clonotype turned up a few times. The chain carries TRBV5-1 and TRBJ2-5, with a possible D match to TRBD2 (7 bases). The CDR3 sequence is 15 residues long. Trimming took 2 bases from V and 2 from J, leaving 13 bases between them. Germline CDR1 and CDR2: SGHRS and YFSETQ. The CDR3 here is CASSFWGGPQETQYF. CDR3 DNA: TGCGCCAGCAGCTTTTGGGGGGGCCCTCAAGAGACCCAGTACTTC.

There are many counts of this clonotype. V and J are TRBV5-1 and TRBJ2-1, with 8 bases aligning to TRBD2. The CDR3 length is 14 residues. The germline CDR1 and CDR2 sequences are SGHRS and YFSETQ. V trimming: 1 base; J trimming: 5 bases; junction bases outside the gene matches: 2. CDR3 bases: TGCGCCAGCAGCTTGTGGCGGGGGGACAATGAGCAGTTCTTC. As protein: CASSLWRGDNEQFF. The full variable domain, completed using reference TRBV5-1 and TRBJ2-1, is KAGVTQTPRYLIKTRGQQVTLSCSPISGHRSVSWYQQTPGQGLQFLFEYFSETQRNKGNFPGRFSGRQFSNSRSEMNVSTLELGDSALYLCASSLWRGDNEQFFGPGTRLTVL.

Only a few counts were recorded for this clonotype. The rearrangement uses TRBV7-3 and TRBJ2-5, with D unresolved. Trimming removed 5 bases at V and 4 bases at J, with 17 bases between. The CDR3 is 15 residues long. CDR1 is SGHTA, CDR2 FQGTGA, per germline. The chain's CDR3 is CASSPLGRTGETQYF. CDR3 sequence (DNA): TGTGCCAGCAGCCCCCTTGGCCGGACGGGAGAGACCCAGTACTTC.

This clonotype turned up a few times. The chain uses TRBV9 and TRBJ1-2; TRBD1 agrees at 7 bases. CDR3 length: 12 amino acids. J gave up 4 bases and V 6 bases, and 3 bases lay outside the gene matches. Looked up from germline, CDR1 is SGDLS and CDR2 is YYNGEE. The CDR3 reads CASKKGAYGYTF. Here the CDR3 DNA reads TGTGCCAGCAAGAAGGGGGCCTATGGCTACACCTTC.

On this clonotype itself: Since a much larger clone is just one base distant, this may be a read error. The CDR3 nucleotides are TGTGCCAGCAGCTCCGGGACCGCAACTGAGCAGTGCTTC. The encoded protein is CASSSGTATEQCF. The V call is TRBV7-9, the J call TRBJ2-1; the D call may be TRBD1 or TRBD2 (5 bases each). The CDR3 totals 13 residues. Germline V lookup: CDR1 SEHNR, CDR2 FQNEAQ (reference sequence).

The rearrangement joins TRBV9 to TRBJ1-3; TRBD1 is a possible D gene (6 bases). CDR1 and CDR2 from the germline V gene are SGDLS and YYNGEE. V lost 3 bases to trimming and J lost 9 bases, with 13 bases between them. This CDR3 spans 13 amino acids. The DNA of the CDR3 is TGTGCCAGCAGCGAGGGGGGAGGAGGCACCATATATTTT. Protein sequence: CASSEGGGGTIYF.

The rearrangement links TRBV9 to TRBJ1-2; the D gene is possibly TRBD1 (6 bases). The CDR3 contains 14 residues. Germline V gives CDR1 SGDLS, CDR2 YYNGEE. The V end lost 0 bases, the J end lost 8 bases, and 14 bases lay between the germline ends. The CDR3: CASSVAPRGGGYTF. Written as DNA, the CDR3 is TGTGCCAGCAGCGTAGCTCCCAGGGGAGGAGGCTACACCTTC.

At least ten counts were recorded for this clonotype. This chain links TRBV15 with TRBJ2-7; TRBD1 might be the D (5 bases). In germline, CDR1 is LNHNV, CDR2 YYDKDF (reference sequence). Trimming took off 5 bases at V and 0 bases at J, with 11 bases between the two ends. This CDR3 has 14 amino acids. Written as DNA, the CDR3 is TGTGCCACCAGCGCCTCCAGGGTCTCCTACGAGCAGTACTTC. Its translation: CATSASRVSYEQYF.

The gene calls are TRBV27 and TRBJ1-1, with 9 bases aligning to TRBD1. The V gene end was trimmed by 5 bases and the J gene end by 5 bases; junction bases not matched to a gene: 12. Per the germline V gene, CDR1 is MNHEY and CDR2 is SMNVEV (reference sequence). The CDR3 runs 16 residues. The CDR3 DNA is TGTGCCAGCAGTGCCACAGGGGGCCCCCCGCTAACTGAAGCTTTCTTT. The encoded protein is CASSATGGPPLTEAFF.

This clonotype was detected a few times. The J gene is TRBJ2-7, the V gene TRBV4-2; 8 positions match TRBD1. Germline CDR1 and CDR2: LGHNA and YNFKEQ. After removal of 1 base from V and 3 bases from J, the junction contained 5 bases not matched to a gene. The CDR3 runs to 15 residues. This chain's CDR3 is CASSQGTGQFYEQYF. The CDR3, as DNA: TGTGCCAGCAGCCAAGGGACAGGGCAGTTCTACGAGCAGTACTTC.

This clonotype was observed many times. CDR3: CASSDVGDSQETQYF. CDR3 DNA sequence: TGTGCCAGCAGTGACGTCGGTGACAGTCAAGAGACCCAGTACTTC. The chain joins TRBV6-1 to TRBJ2-5, with D possibly being TRBD1 (5 bases). The CDR3 has 15 residues. Per germline, CDR1 MNHNS and CDR2 SASEGT. Trimming removed 3 bases from V and 2 bases from J, with 13 bases in between.

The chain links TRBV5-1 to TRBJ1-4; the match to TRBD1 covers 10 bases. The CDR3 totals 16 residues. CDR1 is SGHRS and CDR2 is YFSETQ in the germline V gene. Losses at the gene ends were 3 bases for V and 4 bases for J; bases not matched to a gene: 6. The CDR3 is CASSSGQGSLNEKLFF. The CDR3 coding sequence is TGCGCCAGCAGCTCGGGACAGGGGTCCCTTAATGAAAAACTGTTTTTT.

Here the CDR3 DNA reads TGCGCCAGCAGCCAGAATCTACAGGGCGGTTGGGACTATGGCTACACCTTC. Translated: CASSQNLQGGWDYGYTF. The chain uses TRBV4-1 and TRBJ1-2; possible D gene TRBD1, 6 bases. V dropped 3 bases and J dropped 3 bases, with 20 bases sitting between them. The V gene's germline CDR1 is MGHRA and CDR2 YSYEKL. This CDR3 spans 17 amino acids.

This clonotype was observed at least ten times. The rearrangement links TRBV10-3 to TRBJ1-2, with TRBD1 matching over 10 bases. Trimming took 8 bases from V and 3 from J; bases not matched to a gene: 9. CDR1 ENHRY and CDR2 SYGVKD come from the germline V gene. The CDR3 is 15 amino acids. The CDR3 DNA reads TGTGCCATCCGGGACAGGGGACAATCTCACTATGGCTACACCTTC. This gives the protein CAIRDRGQSHYGYTF.

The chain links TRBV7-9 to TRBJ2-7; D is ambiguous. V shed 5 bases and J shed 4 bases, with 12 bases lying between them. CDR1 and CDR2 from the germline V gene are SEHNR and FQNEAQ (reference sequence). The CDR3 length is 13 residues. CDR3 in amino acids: CASSPSSAYEQYF. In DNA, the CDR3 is TGTGCCAGCAGCCCAAGCTCGGCTTACGAGCAGTACTTC.

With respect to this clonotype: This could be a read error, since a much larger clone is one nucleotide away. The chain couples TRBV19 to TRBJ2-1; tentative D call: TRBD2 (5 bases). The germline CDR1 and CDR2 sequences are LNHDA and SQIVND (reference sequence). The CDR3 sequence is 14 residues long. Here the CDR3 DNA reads TGTGCCAGTAGTATAAGGACTCCGCCCAATGAGCAGTCCTTC. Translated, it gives CASSIRTPPNEQSF. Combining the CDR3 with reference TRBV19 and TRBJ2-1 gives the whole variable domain DGGITQSPKYLFRKEGQNVTLSCEQNLNHDAMYWYRQDPGQGLRLIYYSQIVNDFQKGDIAEGYSVSREKKESFPLTVTSAQKNPTAFYLCASSIRTPPNEQSFGPGTRLTVL.